This TCR beta chain was recorded in a study of cytomegalovirus exposure and HLA in healthy donors. This clone was observed a few times. Its antigen is not identified. PCR employed 60 Vbeta and 13 Jbeta primers. In the original processing: Roughly 80 million unique TCR beta chains, roughly 10 million shared, were counted in a later analysis. The repertoire was sequenced with immunoSEQ multiplex PCR; TCRdb's copy has only in-frame clones and lacks some. Clone size and the V and J calls come from that table; the DNA yielded D and trimming. The sample has some 150,000 clones, 70% to 85% seen once. CDR3 size: 16 residues. Trimming stripped 10 bases from V and 4 bases from J, with 23 bases between. Germline CDR1 is MDHEN and CDR2 is SYDVKM. The study's findings and limits: A highly shared variant cluster was judged a likely technical artifact. The study designated roughly 150 TCR beta chains cytomegalovirus-associated.

Healthy donors of bone marrow made up the group. The receptor was isolated from a woman in her thirties or forties in good health and CMV-seronegative. Sequencing was carried out using PBMCs. This chain uses TRBV28 with TRBJ1-5; no firm D call. This CDR3 is CATRDVSPKYNQPQHF. Here the CDR3 DNA reads TGTGCCACGAGGGATGTCAGCCCGAAATATAATCAGCCCCAGCATTTT.